The source of this T cell receptor (beta chain) is a study of cytomegalovirus exposure and HLA in healthy donors. Study results and limitations: Productive rates of about 90% or about 30% were seen for most TCR beta V segments in an earlier analysis. One later analysis reportedly identified an Asian-associated ancestry cluster that showed fewer N-insertions than the approximately 710-donor mean.

Germline V lookup: CDR1 SGHDN, CDR2 FVKESK. The CDR3 sequence is 24 residues long. Trimming removed 0 bases from V and 5 bases from J; junction bases left unmatched: 33. PCR used 60 Vbeta primers and 13 Jbeta primers. The data were produced by immunoSEQ multiplex PCR, yet TCRdb's version contains in-frame clones alone and is incomplete. Here the sample spans about 190,000 clones, around 81% being singletons. Turning to this clone: Antigen: not known.

The TCR comes from a man aged 18-30 years in good health and CMV-seronegative. The sequencing sample was made of PBMCs. This chain links TRBV14 with TRBJ2-7, with TRBD2 matching over 8 bases. The CDR3 spells CASSQDHGPSYPRRLAPSEDEQYF. The CDR3 bases are TGTGCCAGCAGCCAAGATCACGGGCCTTCTTATCCCCGAAGACTAGCGCCTTCCGAGGACGAGCAGTACTTC. The full variable domain, its missing parts supplied by reference TRBV14 and TRBJ2-7, is EAGVTQFPSHSVIEKGQTVTLRCDPISGHDNLYWYRRVMGKEIKFLLHFVKESKQDESGMPNNRFLAERTGGTYSTLKVQPAELEDSGVYFCASSQDHGPSYPRRLAPSEDEQYFGPGTRLTVT.